This entry is about one T cell receptor beta chain. Its antigen remains unidentified. Treatment defined: oral pan-JAK inhibitor, 5-10 mg twice daily. Peripheral blood samples and lesional scalp punch biopsies were obtained from alopecia areata patients. V was shortened by 0 bases and J by 0 bases, with 7 bases between the two germline ends. The CDR3 runs to 15 residues. Per the germline V gene, CDR1 is SGDLS and CDR2 is YYNGEE. cDNA serving as the sequencing template came from extracted, reverse transcribed RNA. Only in-frame clones appear in the TCRdb table, and some are missing; sequencing was by immunoSEQ multiplex PCR. The data show a few hundred thousand clones, more than 55% seen once. The data originate from a study of CD8+ T cells in alopecia areata. The study's findings and limits: Tofacitinib delivered significant drops in scalp clonality and in expanded CD8+ clones among the top 100.

Here the sequenced sample was CD4+ T cells sorted from blood, taken at approximately week 45, from a patient treated with tofacitinib. This TCR derives from a human donor with alopecia areata. The chain links TRBV9 to TRBJ1-3; D call uncertain. CDR3 amino acids: CASSVGGGSGNTIYF. CDR3 in DNA: TGTGCCAGCAGCGTAGGAGGAGGCTCTGGAAACACCATATATTTT.